A selection of T cell receptor beta chains follows, all from one sample in a study of spatial heterogeneity in lung cancer. One entry per CDR3 protein, called by TCRdb with MiXCR from the 5' RACE reads. Among fewer than 3,500 distinct CDR3 sequences listed, about 15% were seen once. The sample consisted of lung tumor tissue, taken at surgery. Receptors originate from a male donor with early-stage non-small cell lung cancer. Both conserved end residues are part of each CDR3. A D gene is named only where the DNA matches it firmly. Clone size is stated in some rows and not others, as once, few, many or a class when expanded.

v_gene: TRBV4-1
len: 16
abundance: few
d_gene: -
j_gene: TRBJ2-7
CDR3nt: TGCGCCAGCAGCCAAGATACCGGGAACTACAACTCCGAGCAGTACTTC
CDR3aa: CASSQDTGNYNSEQYF

v_gene: TRBV5-1
len: 15
abundance: medium-sized
d_gene: TRBD1
j_gene: TRBJ2-1
CDR3nt: TGCGCCAGCAGCTCGGGACAGGGGGATGGCAATGAGCAGTTCTTC
CDR3aa: CASSSGQGDGNEQFF

v_gene: TRBV9
len: 15
abundance: many
d_gene: -
j_gene: TRBJ2-7
CDR3nt: TGTGCCAGCAGCGTAGGTGGGGCAGACTCCTACGAGCAGTACTTC
CDR3aa: CASSVGGADSYEQYF

v_gene: TRBV5-1
len: 14
abundance: -
d_gene: TRBD2
j_gene: TRBJ2-1
CDR3nt: TGCGCCAGCAGCCCGAGCGGGGAGAACAATGAGCAGTTCTTC
CDR3aa: CASSPSGENNEQFF

v_gene: TRBV7-3
len: 15
abundance: few
d_gene: TRBD2
j_gene: TRBJ2-1
CDR3nt: TGTGCCAGCAGCAGACTAGCCGCCTCCTACAATGAGCAGTTCTTC
CDR3aa: CASSRLAASYNEQFF

v_gene: TRBV7-9
len: 13
abundance: -
d_gene: -
j_gene: TRBJ2-5
CDR3nt: TGTGCCGCCCTCGGTAGCGGAAAAGAGACCCAGTACTTC
CDR3aa: CAALGSGKETQYF

v_gene: TRBV5-1
len: 15
abundance: -
d_gene: -
j_gene: TRBJ2-7
CDR3nt: TGCGCCAGCAGCTTGGTTGGGTTTATCACCTACGAGCAGTACTTC
CDR3aa: CASSLVGFITYEQYF

v_gene: TRBV7-2
len: 12
abundance: large
d_gene: -
j_gene: TRBJ2-1
CDR3nt: TGTGCCAGCAGCTCTGGGGGATTCGAGCAGTTCTTC
CDR3aa: CASSSGGFEQFF

v_gene: TRBV5-5
len: 15
abundance: large
d_gene: -
j_gene: TRBJ1-5
CDR3nt: TGTGCCAGCAGTTCCGGGACCGGTAGCAATCAGCCCCAGCATTTT
CDR3aa: CASSSGTGSNQPQHF

v_gene: TRBV7-2
len: 13
abundance: many
d_gene: -
j_gene: TRBJ1-6
CDR3nt: TGTGCCAGCAGCTTAGAACGGGGTTCACCCCTCCACTTT
CDR3aa: CASSLERGSPLHF

v_gene: TRBV6-1
len: 15
abundance: -
d_gene: -
j_gene: TRBJ2-7
CDR3nt: TGTGCCAGCAGTGAAGTGGACGGACTACGATCCCAGCAGTACTTC
CDR3aa: CASSEVDGLRSQQYF

v_gene: TRBV28
len: 12
abundance: few
d_gene: -
j_gene: TRBJ2-3
CDR3nt: TGTGCCAGCAACCGAGTAGCAGATACGCAGTATTTT
CDR3aa: CASNRVADTQYF

v_gene: TRBV6-2/TRBV6-3
len: 17
abundance: medium-sized
d_gene: -
j_gene: TRBJ2-2
CDR3nt: TGTGCCAGCAGCTCCGCCCCCGGGACCCCCAGAGCCGGGGAGCTGTTTTTT
CDR3aa: CASSSAPGTPRAGELFF

v_gene: TRBV24-1
len: 14
abundance: -
d_gene: -
j_gene: TRBJ2-1
CDR3nt: TGTGCCACCAAGGGAAGCGGGTCCTACAATGAGCAGTTCTTC
CDR3aa: CATKGSGSYNEQFF

v_gene: TRBV19
len: 12
abundance: medium-sized
d_gene: -
j_gene: TRBJ2-5
CDR3nt: TGTGCCAGTAGTATACCATGGGAGACCCAGTACTTC
CDR3aa: CASSIPWETQYF

v_gene: TRBV12-3/TRBV12-4
len: 16
abundance: few
d_gene: -
j_gene: TRBJ2-4
CDR3nt: TGTGCCAGCAGCCCCTTCGACACCCTAGCCAAAAACATTCAGTACTTC
CDR3aa: CASSPFDTLAKNIQYF

v_gene: TRBV12-3/TRBV12-4
len: 15
abundance: -
d_gene: TRBD2
j_gene: TRBJ2-5
CDR3nt: TGTGCCAGCAGGAGGACTAGCGGGGCTACGGAGACCCAGTACTTC
CDR3aa: CASRRTSGATETQYF

v_gene: TRBV9
len: 15
abundance: -
d_gene: TRBD2
j_gene: TRBJ2-1
CDR3nt: TGTGCCAGCAGCACTAGCGGGGGCGTACACAATGAGCAGTTCTTC
CDR3aa: CASSTSGGVHNEQFF

v_gene: TRBV20-1
len: 13
abundance: medium-sized
d_gene: -
j_gene: TRBJ1-5
CDR3nt: TGCAGTGCTCGGGGGGAGCAACATCAGCCCCAGCATTTT
CDR3aa: CSARGEQHQPQHF

v_gene: TRBV13
len: 13
abundance: few
d_gene: -
j_gene: TRBJ2-5
CDR3nt: TGTGCCAGCGGGCCCCGAGGAGGAGAGACCCAGTACTTC
CDR3aa: CASGPRGGETQYF

v_gene: TRBV5-1
len: 15
abundance: medium-sized
d_gene: -
j_gene: TRBJ1-2
CDR3nt: TGCGCCAGCAGCTTGGAACAGGGCTGGGAATATGGCTACACCTTC
CDR3aa: CASSLEQGWEYGYTF

v_gene: TRBV20-1
len: 12
abundance: medium-sized
d_gene: -
j_gene: TRBJ2-3
CDR3nt: TGCAGTGCTAGAGATAGCGCAGATACGCAGTATTTT
CDR3aa: CSARDSADTQYF

v_gene: TRBV2
len: 12
abundance: medium-sized
d_gene: -
j_gene: TRBJ1-5
CDR3nt: TGTGCCAGTACAGGTAGCAATCAGCCCCAGCATTTT
CDR3aa: CASTGSNQPQHF

v_gene: TRBV20-1
len: 15
abundance: medium-sized
d_gene: -
j_gene: TRBJ2-7
CDR3nt: TGCAGTGCTACCAGAAGCCGGGCAGGGAGTAACGAGCAGTACTTC
CDR3aa: CSATRSRAGSNEQYF

v_gene: TRBV9
len: 15
abundance: medium-sized
d_gene: -
j_gene: TRBJ2-1
CDR3nt: TGTGCCAGCAGCCTCCAAATGGGTGGCTACAATGAGCAGTTCTTC
CDR3aa: CASSLQMGGYNEQFF

v_gene: TRBV13
len: 15
abundance: many
d_gene: -
j_gene: TRBJ2-5
CDR3nt: TGTGCCAGCAGCTTATATGGCCGGGGTGGTGAGACCCAGTACTTC
CDR3aa: CASSLYGRGGETQYF

v_gene: TRBV27
len: 14
abundance: -
d_gene: TRBD1
j_gene: TRBJ2-7
CDR3nt: TGTGCCAGCAGTTTGGGGACAGGGTCCCACGAGCAGTACTTC
CDR3aa: CASSLGTGSHEQYF

v_gene: TRBV19
len: 14
abundance: -
d_gene: -
j_gene: TRBJ2-2
CDR3nt: TGTGCCAGTCTACGACAGGTGAACACCGGGGAGCTGTTTTTT
CDR3aa: CASLRQVNTGELFF

v_gene: TRBV29-1
len: 12
abundance: few
d_gene: -
j_gene: TRBJ1-1
CDR3nt: TGCAGCGTCAGGACTGTGAGCACTGAAGCTTTCTTT
CDR3aa: CSVRTVSTEAFF

v_gene: TRBV4-2
len: 18
abundance: medium-sized
d_gene: -
j_gene: TRBJ1-2
CDR3nt: TGTGCCAGCAGCCAAGTCGCACAGCTAGGAAGGGAGTACTATGGCTACACCTTC
CDR3aa: CASSQVAQLGREYYGYTF

v_gene: TRBV27
len: 15
abundance: few
d_gene: -
j_gene: TRBJ2-3
CDR3nt: TGTGCCAGCAGTTTATGGGGGGGCAGGACAGATACGCAGTATTTT
CDR3aa: CASSLWGGRTDTQYF

v_gene: TRBV10-3
len: 12
abundance: few
d_gene: -
j_gene: TRBJ2-5
CDR3nt: TGTGCCATCAGTACCAGCGCCGAGACCCAGTACTTC
CDR3aa: CAISTSAETQYF

v_gene: TRBV6-5
len: 13
abundance: -
d_gene: -
j_gene: TRBJ1-4
CDR3nt: TGTGCCAGCAGTACACTAGGGGGGGAAAAACTGTTTTTT
CDR3aa: CASSTLGGEKLFF

v_gene: TRBV20-1
len: 15
abundance: many
d_gene: TRBD2
j_gene: TRBJ2-7
CDR3nt: TGCAGTGCTAGAGATCGTCTAGCGGGAGAGTACGAGCAGTACTTC
CDR3aa: CSARDRLAGEYEQYF

v_gene: TRBV6-5
len: 14
abundance: few
d_gene: -
j_gene: TRBJ2-1
CDR3nt: TGTGCCAGCAGTCATAACACGGACGGTGATGAGCAGTTCTTC
CDR3aa: CASSHNTDGDEQFF

v_gene: TRBV12-5
len: 13
abundance: -
d_gene: -
j_gene: TRBJ1-5
CDR3nt: TGTGCTAGTGGTTTTAAAGGGGAACAGCCCCAGCATTTT
CDR3aa: CASGFKGEQPQHF

v_gene: TRBV24-1
len: 15
abundance: few
d_gene: -
j_gene: TRBJ2-7
CDR3nt: TGTGCCACCAGTGATTTCCCAGCAGGGGACAACGAGCAGTACTTC
CDR3aa: CATSDFPAGDNEQYF

v_gene: TRBV6-1
len: 15
abundance: few
d_gene: -
j_gene: TRBJ1-2
CDR3nt: TGTGCCAGCAGTGAGACAGGAGCCCTGAACTATGGCTACACCTTC
CDR3aa: CASSETGALNYGYTF

v_gene: TRBV27
len: 14
abundance: medium-sized
d_gene: -
j_gene: TRBJ2-7
CDR3nt: TGTGCCAGCAGTTTATCCCGGACCGGCTACGAGCAGTACTTC
CDR3aa: CASSLSRTGYEQYF

v_gene: TRBV19
len: 14
abundance: -
d_gene: -
j_gene: TRBJ2-7
CDR3nt: TGTGCCAGTAGTGAGGGCGGCGCTGCCTACGAGCAGTACTTC
CDR3aa: CASSEGGAAYEQYF

v_gene: TRBV4-3
len: 16
abundance: large
d_gene: -
j_gene: TRBJ1-1
CDR3nt: TGCGCCAGCAGCCAAGATAAGTCCGGGACGAACACTGAAGCTTTCTTT
CDR3aa: CASSQDKSGTNTEAFF

v_gene: TRBV19
len: 15
abundance: -
d_gene: -
j_gene: TRBJ2-7
CDR3nt: TGTGCCAGTAGTATATATGGGGGCTGGTGGTACGAGCAGTACTTC
CDR3aa: CASSIYGGWWYEQYF

v_gene: TRBV29-1
len: 16
abundance: few
d_gene: TRBD2
j_gene: TRBJ2-5
CDR3nt: TGCAGCGTTGGACTAGCGGGGGTCTCCTACCAAGAGACCCAGTACTTC
CDR3aa: CSVGLAGVSYQETQYF

v_gene: TRBV4-1
len: 15
abundance: few
d_gene: -
j_gene: TRBJ1-1
CDR3nt: TGCGCCAGCAGCCAAGACCCTTCGTTTGACGGTGAAGCTTTCTTT
CDR3aa: CASSQDPSFDGEAFF

v_gene: TRBV6-6
len: 13
abundance: -
d_gene: -
j_gene: TRBJ2-7
CDR3nt: TGTGCCAGCGGGAAACAGGGCTCCTACGAGCAGTACTTC
CDR3aa: CASGKQGSYEQYF

v_gene: TRBV6-6
len: 13
abundance: few
d_gene: -
j_gene: TRBJ2-7
CDR3nt: TGTGCCAGCAGGGACAGTTCGGGGGACGAGCAGTACTTC
CDR3aa: CASRDSSGDEQYF

v_gene: TRBV6-5
len: 15
abundance: -
d_gene: -
j_gene: TRBJ2-5
CDR3nt: TGTGCCAGCAGTTACTCGACCAGTACCCAAGAGACCCAGTACTTC
CDR3aa: CASSYSTSTQETQYF

v_gene: TRBV6-5
len: 15
abundance: -
d_gene: -
j_gene: TRBJ2-7
CDR3nt: TGTGCCAGCAGTTCCACGGGGGCGAGAAACTACGAGCAGTACTTC
CDR3aa: CASSSTGARNYEQYF

v_gene: TRBV27
len: 14
abundance: -
d_gene: -
j_gene: TRBJ1-5
CDR3nt: TGTGCCAGCAGTTTCGGAGGAATCAATCAGCCCCAGCATTTT
CDR3aa: CASSFGGINQPQHF

v_gene: TRBV7-9
len: 16
abundance: -
d_gene: TRBD2
j_gene: TRBJ2-3
CDR3nt: TGTGCCAGCAGCGCCGAACTAGCGGGGCCCACAGATACGCAGTATTTT
CDR3aa: CASSAELAGPTDTQYF

v_gene: TRBV6-5
len: 15
abundance: -
d_gene: TRBD1
j_gene: TRBJ2-7
CDR3nt: TGTACCAGCGTAGTTTCCGGGACAGGGACCTACGAGCAGTACTTC
CDR3aa: CTSVVSGTGTYEQYF

v_gene: TRBV18
len: 13
abundance: medium-sized
d_gene: -
j_gene: TRBJ2-5
CDR3nt: TGTGCCAGCTCACCGGGGGGAGGAGAGACCCAGTACTTC
CDR3aa: CASSPGGGETQYF

v_gene: TRBV7-2
len: 14
abundance: many
d_gene: -
j_gene: TRBJ2-5
CDR3nt: TGTGCCAGCAGCTTAGCGGCGTGGGGAGAGACCCAGTACTTC
CDR3aa: CASSLAAWGETQYF

v_gene: TRBV25-1
len: 15
abundance: -
d_gene: TRBD2
j_gene: TRBJ2-7
CDR3nt: TGTGCCACGCAACTAGCGGGGGCCCAAAGCTACGAGCAGTACTTC
CDR3aa: CATQLAGAQSYEQYF

v_gene: TRBV5-1
len: 13
abundance: -
d_gene: -
j_gene: TRBJ2-4
CDR3nt: TGCGCCAGCAGCTTGGGTACCAAAAACATTCAGTACTTC
CDR3aa: CASSLGTKNIQYF

v_gene: TRBV4-1
len: 16
abundance: few
d_gene: TRBD1
j_gene: TRBJ2-3
CDR3nt: TGCGCCAGCAGCCAAGAGGACAGGGAGTTCACAGATACGCAGTATTTT
CDR3aa: CASSQEDREFTDTQYF

v_gene: TRBV11-1
len: 16
abundance: many
d_gene: TRBD2
j_gene: TRBJ2-1
CDR3nt: TGTGCCAGCAGCATCTCCGGGACTAGCGGGACCAATGAGCAGTTCTTC
CDR3aa: CASSISGTSGTNEQFF